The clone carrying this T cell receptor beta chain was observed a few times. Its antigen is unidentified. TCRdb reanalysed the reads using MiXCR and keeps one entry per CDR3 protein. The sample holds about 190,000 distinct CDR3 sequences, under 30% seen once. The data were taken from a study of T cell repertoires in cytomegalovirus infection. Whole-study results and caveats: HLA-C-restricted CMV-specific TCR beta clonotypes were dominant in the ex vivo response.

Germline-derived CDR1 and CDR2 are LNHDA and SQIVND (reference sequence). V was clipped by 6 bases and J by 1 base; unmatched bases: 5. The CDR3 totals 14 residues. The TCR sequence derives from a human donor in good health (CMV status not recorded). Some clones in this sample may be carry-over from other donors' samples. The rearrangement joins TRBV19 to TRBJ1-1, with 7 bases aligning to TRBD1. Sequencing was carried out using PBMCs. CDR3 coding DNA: TGTGCCAGTAGACCAGGGGGATCGAACACTGAAGCTTTCTTT. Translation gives CASRPGGSNTEAFF.